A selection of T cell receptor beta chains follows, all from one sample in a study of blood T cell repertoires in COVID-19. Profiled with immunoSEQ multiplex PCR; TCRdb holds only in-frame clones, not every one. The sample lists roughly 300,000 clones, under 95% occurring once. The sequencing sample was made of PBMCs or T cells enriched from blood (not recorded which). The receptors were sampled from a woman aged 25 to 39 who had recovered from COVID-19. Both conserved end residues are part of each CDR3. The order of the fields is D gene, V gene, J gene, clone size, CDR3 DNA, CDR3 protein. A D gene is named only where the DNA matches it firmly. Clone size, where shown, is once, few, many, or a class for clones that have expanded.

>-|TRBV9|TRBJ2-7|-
TGTGCCAGCAGCGTAGGTTACTCTAGCTCCTACGAGCAGTACTTC
CASSVGYSSSYEQYF
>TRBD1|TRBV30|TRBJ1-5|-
TGTGCCTGGTACTGGACAGGTCGCAATCAGCCCCAGCATTTT
CAWYWTGRNQPQHF
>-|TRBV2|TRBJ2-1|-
TGTGCCAGCCACGATACGGGTTACAATGAGCAGTTCTTC
CASHDTGYNEQFF
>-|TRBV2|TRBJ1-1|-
TGTGCCAGCAGTGAGGGACTGCGAATACAAGCTTTCTTT
CASSEGLRIQAFF
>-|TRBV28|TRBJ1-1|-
TGTGCCAGCAGTTTTAGTGGTCGGAGTGCTCGGGACTCTGAAGCTTTCTTT
CASSFSGRSARDSEAFF
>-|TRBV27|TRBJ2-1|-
TGTGCCAGCTCTGTTGGCTCCGCCAGGGCCTACAATGAGCAGTTCTTC
CASSVGSARAYNEQFF
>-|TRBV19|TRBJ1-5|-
TGTGCCAGTAGTATAGATCTGTGGCGCAATCAGCCCCAGCATTTT
CASSIDLWRNQPQHF
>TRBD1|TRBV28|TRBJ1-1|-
TGTGCCATCCAAGACAGGGGCTCGAACACTGAAGCTTTCTTT
CAIQDRGSNTEAFF
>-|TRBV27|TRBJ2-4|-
TGTGCCAGCAGTTTAGCCATGCGGGGCCTTAAAAACATTCAGTACTTC
CASSLAMRGLKNIQYF
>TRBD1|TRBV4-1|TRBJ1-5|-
TGCGCCAGCAGCCAAGCAGGACAGGTGCGACAGCCCCAGCATTTT
CASSQAGQVRQPQHF
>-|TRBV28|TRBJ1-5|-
TGTGCCAGCACCTTTACGGCGGGTAGCAATCAGCCCCAGCATTTT
CASTFTAGSNQPQHF
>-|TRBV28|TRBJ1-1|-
TGTGCCAGCAGTTTTCAGGGCATCTCTGAAGCTTTCTTT
CASSFQGISEAFF
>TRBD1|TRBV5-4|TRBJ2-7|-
TGTGCCAGCAACGTAGACAGGGGAGCCTACGAGCAGTACTTC
CASNVDRGAYEQYF
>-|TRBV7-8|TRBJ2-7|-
TGTGCCAGCAGCTTAGTCAGGGGATATACCTACGAGCAGTACTTC
CASSLVRGYTYEQYF
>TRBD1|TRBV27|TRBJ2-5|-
TGTGCCAGCAGTTTACAGGGGGCCCCCCAAACCCAGTACTTC
CASSLQGAPQTQYF
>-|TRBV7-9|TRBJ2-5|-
TGTGCCAGCAGCTTATCTTTGGTGACAGGAGACCAAGAGACCCAGTACTTC
CASSLSLVTGDQETQYF
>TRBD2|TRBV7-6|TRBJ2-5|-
TGTGCCAGCAGCTTAGAGCTAGCGGTTATCCAAGAGACCCAGTACTTC
CASSLELAVIQETQYF
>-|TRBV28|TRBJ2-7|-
TGTGCCAGCAGTCCCGGACTATTTCCCTACGAGCAGTACTTC
CASSPGLFPYEQYF
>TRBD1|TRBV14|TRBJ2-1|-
TGTGCCAGCAGCCAAGTGGGACAGCAATACAATGAGCAGTTCTTC
CASSQVGQQYNEQFF
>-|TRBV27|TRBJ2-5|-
TGTGCCAGCAGTTTGGGGGCATCTAAGGAGACCCAGTACTTC
CASSLGASKETQYF
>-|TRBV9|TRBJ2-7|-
TGTGCCAGCAGCGTAGTTCCGGACAGTCCCCCCTACGAGCAGTACTTC
CASSVVPDSPPYEQYF
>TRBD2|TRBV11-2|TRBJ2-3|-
TGTGCCAGCAGCCGAAGAAGGGCGGGAGTCAGCACAGATACGCAGTATTTT
CASSRRRAGVSTDTQYF
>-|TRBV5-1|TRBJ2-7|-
TGCGCCAGCAGCTTGGAGGGGAATCTATACGAGCAGTACTTC
CASSLEGNLYEQYF
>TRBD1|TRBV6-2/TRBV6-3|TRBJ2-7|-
TGTGCCAGCAGTTACGAACCGGGACAGGGGCACGAGCAGTACTTC
CASSYEPGQGHEQYF
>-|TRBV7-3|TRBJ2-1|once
TGTGCCAGCAGCTTAGGGGGCGGAGGCTTATACAATGAGCAGTTCTTC
CASSLGGGGLYNEQFF
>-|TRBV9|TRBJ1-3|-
TGTGCCAGCAGCCCGGAGAGCGGGAGAAACACCATATATTTT
CASSPESGRNTIYF
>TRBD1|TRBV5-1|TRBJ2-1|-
TGCGCCAGCAGCTTGGATACCGGGACAGGGTTGGTCAATGAGCAGTTCTTC
CASSLDTGTGLVNEQFF
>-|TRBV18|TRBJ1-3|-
TGTGCCAGCTCACCACGAAGCGAGGACTCTGGAAACACCATATATTTT
CASSPRSEDSGNTIYF
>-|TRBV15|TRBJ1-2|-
TGTGCCACCAGCAGGGACACCTATGGCTACACCTTC
CATSRDTYGYTF
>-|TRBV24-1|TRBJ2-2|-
TGTGCCACCAGTGATTTGCGGGGTAGGGAGACAGGCGCGGCGGGGGAGCTGTTTTTT
CATSDLRGRETGAAGELFF
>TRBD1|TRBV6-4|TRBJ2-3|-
TGTGCCAGCAGCCGCAGGGGGTTCCGCACAGATACGCAGTATTTT
CASSRRGFRTDTQYF
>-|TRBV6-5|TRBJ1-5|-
TGTGCCAGCAGTTACCGCCGACCGGAGGAACAGCCCCAGCATTTT
CASSYRRPEEQPQHF
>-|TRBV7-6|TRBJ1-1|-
TGTGCCAGCAAGGCAGGGGTGAACACTGAAGCTTTCTTT
CASKAGVNTEAFF
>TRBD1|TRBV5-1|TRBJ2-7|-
TGCGCCAGCAGCCTTCCGCCGACAGGGGGCTACGAGCAGTACTTC
CASSLPPTGGYEQYF
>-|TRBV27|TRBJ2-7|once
TGTGCCAGCAGAACAGGAGTGTACGAGCAGTACTTC
CASRTGVYEQYF
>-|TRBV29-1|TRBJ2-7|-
TGCAGCGTTGATGGGTACAGGGACGAGCAGTACTTC
CSVDGYRDEQYF
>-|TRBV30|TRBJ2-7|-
TGTGCCTGGAGCGCCTCAGGGGAGCAGTACTTC
CAWSASGEQYF
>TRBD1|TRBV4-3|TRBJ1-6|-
TGCGCCAGCAGCCAAGAGGGGACAGGGGTGTTAGGTAATTCACCCCTCCACTTT
CASSQEGTGVLGNSPLHF
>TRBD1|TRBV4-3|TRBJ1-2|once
TGCGCCAGCAGCCAAGATGGCAGGGGGCTTCTAAACTATGGCTACACCTTC
CASSQDGRGLLNYGYTF
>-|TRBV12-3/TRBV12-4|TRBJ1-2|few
TGTGCCAGCAGTCTCGACAGGAACTATGGCTACACCTTC
CASSLDRNYGYTF
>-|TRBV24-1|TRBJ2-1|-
TGTGCCACCAGTGATTGGGAAGGAGGGGGGGACTACAATGAGCAGTTCTTC
CATSDWEGGGDYNEQFF
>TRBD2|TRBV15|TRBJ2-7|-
TGTGCCACCAGCAGAGATCTCGGTAGCGGGACAGAGCAGTACTTC
CATSRDLGSGTEQYF
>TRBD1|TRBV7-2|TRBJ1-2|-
TGTGCCAGCAGCTTCACGGACAGGGGTGAAGGCTACACCTTC
CASSFTDRGEGYTF
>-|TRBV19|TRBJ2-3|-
TGTGCCAGTAGTATGGTCGGGAGTTTCACAGATACGCAGTATTTT
CASSMVGSFTDTQYF
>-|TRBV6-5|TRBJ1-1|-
TGTGCCAGCAGTTACTTCTCCGGCACTGAAGCTTTCTTT
CASSYFSGTEAFF
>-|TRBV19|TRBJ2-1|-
TGTGCCAGTAGTATTGTACTCTCCTACAATGAGCAGTTCTTC
CASSIVLSYNEQFF
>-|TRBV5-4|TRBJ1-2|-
TGTGCCAGCAGCCCCGGACAGCCCTATGGCTACACCTTC
CASSPGQPYGYTF
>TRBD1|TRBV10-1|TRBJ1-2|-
TGCGCCAGCAGTCTTCTGGACAGGCCCAACTATGGCTACACCTTC
CASSLLDRPNYGYTF
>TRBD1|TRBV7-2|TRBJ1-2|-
TGTGCCAGCAGCTTTAGAATTACAGGGGGCGGCGCCTATGGCTACACCTTC
CASSFRITGGGAYGYTF
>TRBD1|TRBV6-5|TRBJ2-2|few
TGTGCCAGCAACAGACAGGGAGTTGGGGAGCTGTTTTTT
CASNRQGVGELFF
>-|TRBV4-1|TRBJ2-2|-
TGCGCCAGCAGCCAAATAGACTTATTTTCTCACACCGGGGAGCTGTTTTTT
CASSQIDLFSHTGELFF
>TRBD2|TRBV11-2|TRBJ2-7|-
TGTGCCAGCAGCTTAGAACTAGCGGGACTTTACGAGCAGTACTTC
CASSLELAGLYEQYF
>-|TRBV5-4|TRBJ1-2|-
TGTGCCAGCAGCTTGGGGGGAGACATCAGCACGGGCGGCTACACCTTC
CASSLGGDISTGGYTF
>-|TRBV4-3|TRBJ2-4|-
TGCGCCAGCAGCCAGAACACCAACCGACAGTCCAAAAACATTCAGTACTTC
CASSQNTNRQSKNIQYF
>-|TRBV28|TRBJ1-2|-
TGTGCCAGCGACGGCAGGGCCAATGGCTACACCTTC
CASDGRANGYTF
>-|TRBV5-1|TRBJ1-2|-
TGCGCCAGCAGCTTGGCTGGCACCACTAGCTATGGCTACACCTTC
CASSLAGTTSYGYTF
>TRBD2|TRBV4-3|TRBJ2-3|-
TGCGCCAGCAGCCAAACCGGGACTAGCGGGGCCCCGCCCGCAGATACGCAGTATTTT
CASSQTGTSGAPPADTQYF
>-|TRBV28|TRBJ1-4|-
TGTGCCAGCAGTGGGATGAGTCGGGCAGGGAGGTATAGGGAAAAACTGTTTTTT
CASSGMSRAGRYREKLFF
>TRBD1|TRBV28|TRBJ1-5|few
TGTGCCAGCAGTCCAACCCCTGTGCTCTCGGACAGGGTTCCCGGTCAGCCCCAGCATTTT
CASSPTPVLSDRVPGQPQHF
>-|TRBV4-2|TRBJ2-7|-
TGTGCCAGCAGCCAAGATCCTGGGGGCTGGGACGAGCAGTACTTC
CASSQDPGGWDEQYF